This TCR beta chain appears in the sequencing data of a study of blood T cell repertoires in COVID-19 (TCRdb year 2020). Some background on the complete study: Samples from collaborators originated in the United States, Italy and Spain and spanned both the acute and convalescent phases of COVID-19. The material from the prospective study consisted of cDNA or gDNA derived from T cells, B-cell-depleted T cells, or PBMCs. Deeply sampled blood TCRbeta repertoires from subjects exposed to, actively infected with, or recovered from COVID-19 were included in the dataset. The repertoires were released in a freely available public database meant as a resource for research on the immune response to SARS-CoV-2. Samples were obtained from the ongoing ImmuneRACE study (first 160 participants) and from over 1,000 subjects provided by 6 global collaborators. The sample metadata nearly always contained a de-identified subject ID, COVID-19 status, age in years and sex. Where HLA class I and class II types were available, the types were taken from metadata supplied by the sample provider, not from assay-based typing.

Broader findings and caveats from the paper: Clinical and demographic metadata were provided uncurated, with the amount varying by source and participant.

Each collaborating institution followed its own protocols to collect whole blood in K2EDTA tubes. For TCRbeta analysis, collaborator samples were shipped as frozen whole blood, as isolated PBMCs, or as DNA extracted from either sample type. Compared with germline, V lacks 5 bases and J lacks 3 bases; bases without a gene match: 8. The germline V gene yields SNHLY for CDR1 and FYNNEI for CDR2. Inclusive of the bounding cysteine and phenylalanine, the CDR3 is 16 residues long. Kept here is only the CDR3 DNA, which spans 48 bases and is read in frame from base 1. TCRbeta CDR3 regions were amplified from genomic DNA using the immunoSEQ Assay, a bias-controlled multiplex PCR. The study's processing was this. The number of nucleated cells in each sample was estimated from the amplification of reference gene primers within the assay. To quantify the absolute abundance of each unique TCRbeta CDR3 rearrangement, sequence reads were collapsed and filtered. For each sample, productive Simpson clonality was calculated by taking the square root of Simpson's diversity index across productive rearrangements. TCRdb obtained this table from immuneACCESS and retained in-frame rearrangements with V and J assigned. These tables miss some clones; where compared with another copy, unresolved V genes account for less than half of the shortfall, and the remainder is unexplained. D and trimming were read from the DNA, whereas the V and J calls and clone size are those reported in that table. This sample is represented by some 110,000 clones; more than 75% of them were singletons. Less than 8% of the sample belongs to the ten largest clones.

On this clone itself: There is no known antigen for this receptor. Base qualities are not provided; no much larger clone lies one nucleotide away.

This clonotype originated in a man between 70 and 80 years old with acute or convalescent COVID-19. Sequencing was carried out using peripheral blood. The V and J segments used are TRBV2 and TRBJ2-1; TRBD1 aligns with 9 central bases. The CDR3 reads CASSPGTGIVYNEQFF. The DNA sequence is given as TGTGCCAGCAGTCCCGGGACAGGGATAGTCTACAATGAGCAGTTCTTC.